Here is one TCR beta chain with its context. This clonotype has at least ten counts. Its antigen specificity is not known. Its ends do not fully match the called genes, so a read error is possible. In the germline V gene (reference sequence), CDR1 corresponds to SSHAT and CDR2 to FNYEAQ. The CDR3, from cysteine to phenylalanine, totals 14 residues. CDR3 DNA only is kept here, 42 bases in frame from base 1. Library prep was done by 5' RACE. The sequencer listed for this sample is Illumina HiSeq 2500. A second about 7 to 12 cycle PCR used a sample-barcoded 5' primer and a J-beta primer mix. A unique molecular identifier was introduced onto each TCR beta cDNA molecule by a template-switch 5' adaptor carrying 12 random nucleotides. Each sample yielded at least 3 million CDR3-containing paired-end reads. All of the RNA was converted into first-strand cDNA using the Mint cDNA synthesis kit, with a TRBC-specific oligonucleotide serving as the primer. All cDNA was treated with uracil-DNA glycosylase and then went through a first 18-cycle PCR with the universal primers M1SS and BC2_uni_R. The study's processing was this. For normalization, 1 million high-quality reads, each with a distinct molecular identifier, were randomly selected from each sample. Reads with shared molecular identifiers were discarded instead of being binned into consensus sequences. CDR3 identification, clonotype clustering and error correction used MiTCR with a Q25 quality threshold and the strictest error-elimination algorithm. A nonparametric unseen species model with Euler transformation was used to estimate a lower bound on total TCR beta diversity. TCRdb trimmed the raw reads at Q25, called clones with MiXCR and kept productive beta chains. Every distinct CDR3 protein forms one entry, paired with its most common genes and DNA. The V and J calls here are based on TCRdb, not the publication. In all, the sample holds around 900,000 distinct CDR3 sequences, and about 28% of those were seen once. In total, the top ten clones hold around 15% of the sample.

This specimen belongs to a study of blood T cells in healthy people across ages (dated by TCRdb to the mid-2010s). With regard to the full study: Template switching captured roughly one uniquely barcoded TCR beta cDNA molecule per two T cells in model experiments. Using deep sequencing normalized with unique cDNA molecular identifiers, the study measured how TCR beta repertoire diversity changes with age. The donors were divided into four age groups: young (average around 15 years), middle-aged (under 40), aged (about 60) and long-lived (approximately 74). To avoid experimental bias, donors of different ages were distributed randomly across sequencing lanes. Using the same blood draw, the study looked at two additional independent replicas of 1 million unique cDNA reads for two donors, one aged 18 to 30 and the other aged 80 or older.

Overall study results and their limits: Estimates of total diversity based on one million sequenced T cells were regarded as lower bounds and as underestimates. Conclusive comparison of naive and antigen-experienced compartments was prevented by the profiling of bulk unsorted PBMCs. The CMV infection status of donors was not known, potentially confounding age-related changes in expanded clonotypes. Compared with the aged group, the long-lived group had more naive CD4+ T cells, fewer expanded clones and increased TCR diversity, suggesting age selection. Observed TCR beta diversity per million T cells fell roughly linearly with age, and a significant reduction was already apparent by age approximately 41. There was a strong correlation between observed TCR beta diversity and the percentage of naive T cells measured by flow cytometry.

Systemically healthy Caucasian individuals from Russia, 39 in total and aged about 6 to 95 years, were included as donors. Roughly 11 milliliters of peripheral blood were drawn from each donor into EDTA-treated Vacutainer tubes. Ficoll-Paque density-gradient centrifugation was used to isolate PBMCs, with at least 6 million per sample. Trizol reagent was used to extract total RNA from the PBMCs, yielding at least 6 micrograms per sample. For every donor, an aliquot of PBMCs went through flow cytometry to measure the percentages of naive CD45RAhigh/CD27high T cells. In this chain, TRBV7-7 is recombined with TRBJ2-5, with the D gene too uncertain to name. Sequenced input: blood. The clonotype originates from an elderly woman in good health. The CDR3 in this case is CASSLSLLQETQYF. The nucleotide sequence reads TGTGCTAGCAGCTTAAGTCTCCTCCAAGAGACCCAGTACTTC.